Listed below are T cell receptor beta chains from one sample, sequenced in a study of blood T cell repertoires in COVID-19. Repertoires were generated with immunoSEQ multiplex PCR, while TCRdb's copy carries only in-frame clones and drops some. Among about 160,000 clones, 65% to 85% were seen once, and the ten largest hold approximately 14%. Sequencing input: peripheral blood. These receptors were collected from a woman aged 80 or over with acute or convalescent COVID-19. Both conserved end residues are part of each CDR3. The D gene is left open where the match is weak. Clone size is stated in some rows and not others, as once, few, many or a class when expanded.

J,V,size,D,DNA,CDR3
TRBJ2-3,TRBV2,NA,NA,TGTGCCAGCAGTCAGGGGTCCGGCACAGATACGCAGTATTTT,CASSQGSGTDTQYF
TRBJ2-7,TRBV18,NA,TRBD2,TGTGCCAGCTCACGACCCGGGACTAGCGGGGGCTACGAGCAGTACTTC,CASSRPGTSGGYEQYF
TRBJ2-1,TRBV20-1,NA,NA,TGCAGTGCTACTCCCCCTGTAGAGCAGTTCTTC,CSATPPVEQFF
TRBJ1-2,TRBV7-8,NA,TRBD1,TGTGCCAGCAGCTTGGCCACAGGGGGCGTCTCCTATGGCTACACCTTC,CASSLATGGVSYGYTF
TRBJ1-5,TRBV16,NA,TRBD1,TGTGCCAGCAGCCAATCGGGACAGGGGAATCAGCCCCAGCATTTT,CASSQSGQGNQPQHF
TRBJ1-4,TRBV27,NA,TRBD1,TGTGCCAGCAGTAGAAAGGGACAGATAGCAACTAATGAAAAACTGTTTTTT,CASSRKGQIATNEKLFF
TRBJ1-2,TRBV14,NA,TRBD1,TGTGCCAGCAGCCAAGGGACAGGGATCGACTATGGCTACACCTTC,CASSQGTGIDYGYTF
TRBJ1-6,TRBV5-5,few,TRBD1,TGTGCCAGCAGCCCGCGGGGTACAGGGGAACCCTATAATTCACCCCTCCACTTT,CASSPRGTGEPYNSPLHF
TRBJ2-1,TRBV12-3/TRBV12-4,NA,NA,TGTGCCAGCAGAACTTCGGGGAATGAGCAGTTCTTC,CASRTSGNEQFF
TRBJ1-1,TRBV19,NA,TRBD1,TGTGCCAGTAGTAGATCGACAGGGATGAACACTGAAGCTTTCTTT,CASSRSTGMNTEAFF
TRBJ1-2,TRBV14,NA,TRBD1,TGTGCCAGCAGCCAAGTGTTTCTGGGACAGCCTAGCTATGGCTACACCTTC,CASSQVFLGQPSYGYTF
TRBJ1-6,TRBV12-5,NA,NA,TGTGCTAGTGGTTTGGTACGTGGGGGGGCATATAATTCACCCCTCCACTTT,CASGLVRGGAYNSPLHF
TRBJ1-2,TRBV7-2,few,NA,TGTGCCAGCAGCTTAGTATCAGTTGTCGTCTATGGCTACACCTTC,CASSLVSVVVYGYTF
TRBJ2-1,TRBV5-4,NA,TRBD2,TGTGCCAGCAGCGGACTAGCGGGTTACAATGAGCAGTTCTTC,CASSGLAGYNEQFF
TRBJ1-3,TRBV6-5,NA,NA,TGTGCCAGCAGTTACTCTCGGACACCCGGAAACACCATATATTTT,CASSYSRTPGNTIYF
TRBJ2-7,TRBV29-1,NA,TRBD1,TGCAGCGTTGTCGACAGGGCTGGAAACGAGCAGTACTTC,CSVVDRAGNEQYF
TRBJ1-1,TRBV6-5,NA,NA,TGTGCCAGCAGTCCGCAGTACGAGAACACTGAAGCTTTCTTT,CASSPQYENTEAFF
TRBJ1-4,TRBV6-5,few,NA,TGTGCCAGCACAGGAAGGCAGAATGAAAAACTGTTTTTT,CASTGRQNEKLFF
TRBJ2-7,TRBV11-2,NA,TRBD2,TGTGCCAGCAGCCCAAGCGGGGGCTCGGGTGAGCAGTACTTC,CASSPSGGSGEQYF
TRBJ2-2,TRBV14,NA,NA,TGTGCCAGCAGCGCAGACTCGGCCTTCGGAAGGGAGCTGTTTTTT,CASSADSAFGRELFF
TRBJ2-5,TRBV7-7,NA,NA,TGTGCTAGCAGCTTAGGGGGGGGACCCCAAGAGACCCAGTACTTC,CASSLGGGPQETQYF
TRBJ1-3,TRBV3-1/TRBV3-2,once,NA,TGTGCCAGCAGCCAAGATCTTTGGAGGTTCAACTCTGGAAACACCATATATTTT,CASSQDLWRFNSGNTIYF
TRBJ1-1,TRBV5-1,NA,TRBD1,TGCGCCAGCAGCCGACTAGCTCCGGGACAGGGGTCGGGCACTGAAGCTTTCTTT,CASSRLAPGQGSGTEAFF
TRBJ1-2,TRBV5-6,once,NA,TGTGCCAGCAGCTTGGCAGGGTTAGGTGGCTACACCTTC,CASSLAGLGGYTF
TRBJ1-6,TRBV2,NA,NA,TGTGCCAGGACAACAGGGACCAATTCACCCCTCCACTTT,CARTTGTNSPLHF
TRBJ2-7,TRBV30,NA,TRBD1,TGTGCCTGGAGTCTTCCCCAGGGGGCGCGCGAGCAGTACTTC,CAWSLPQGAREQYF
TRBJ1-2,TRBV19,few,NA,TGTGCCAGTACCGATAGAAACCCAAACTATGGCTACACCTTC,CASTDRNPNYGYTF
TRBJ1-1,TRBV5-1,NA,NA,TGCGCCAGCAGATTCTCCAACACTGAAGCTTTCTTT,CASRFSNTEAFF
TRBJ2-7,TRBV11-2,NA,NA,TGTGCCAGCAGCTCATCCGGAACGAAGGGGTTC,CASSSSGTKGF
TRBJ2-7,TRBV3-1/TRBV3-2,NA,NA,TGTGCCAGCAGCCTACAGGGCGGCGAGCAGTACTTC,CASSLQGGEQYF
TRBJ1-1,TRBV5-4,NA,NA,TGTGCCAGCAGTTTTGAGGAGGGTTGGAACACTGAAGCTTTCTTT,CASSFEEGWNTEAFF
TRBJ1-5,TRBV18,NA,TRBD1,TGTGCCAGCTCACCTGGACAGGGTACGTTATTGCCCCAGCATTTT,CASSPGQGTLLPQHF
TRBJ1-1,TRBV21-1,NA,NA,TGTGCCAGCAGCAAAAGTAGGCAGGCGAACACTGAAGCTTTCTTT,CASSKSRQANTEAFF
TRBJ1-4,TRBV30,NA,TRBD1,TGTGCCTGGAGTGTAACAGGGGGCCTTGAAAAACTGTTTTTT,CAWSVTGGLEKLFF
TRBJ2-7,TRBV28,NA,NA,TGTGCCAGCAGTTTAACAGGGAACTACGAGCAGTACTTC,CASSLTGNYEQYF
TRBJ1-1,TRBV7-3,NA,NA,TGTGCCAGCAGCTTACGCCAGGGGAGGGCCACTGAAGCTTTCTTT,CASSLRQGRATEAFF
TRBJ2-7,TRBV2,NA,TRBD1,TGTGCCAGCAAGAGGGGGCCTAATGAGCAGTACTTC,CASKRGPNEQYF
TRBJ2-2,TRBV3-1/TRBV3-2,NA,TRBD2,TGTGCCAGCAGCCAAGTTGGACTAGGTGGTACCGGGGAGCTGTTTTTT,CASSQVGLGGTGELFF